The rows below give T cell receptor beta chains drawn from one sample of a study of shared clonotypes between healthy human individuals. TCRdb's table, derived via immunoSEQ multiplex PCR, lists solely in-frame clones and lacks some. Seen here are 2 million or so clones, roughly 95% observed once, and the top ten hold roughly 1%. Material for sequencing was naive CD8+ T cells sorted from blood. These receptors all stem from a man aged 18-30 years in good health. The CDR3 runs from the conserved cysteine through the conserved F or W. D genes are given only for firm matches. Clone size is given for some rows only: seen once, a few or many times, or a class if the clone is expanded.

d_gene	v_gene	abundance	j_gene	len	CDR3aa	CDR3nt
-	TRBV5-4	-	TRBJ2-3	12	CASSLVAGSQYF	TGTGCCAGCAGCTTGGTGGCGGGTTCGCAGTATTTT
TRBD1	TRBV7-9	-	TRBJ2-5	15	CASSPRTGGAETQYF	TGTGCCAGCAGCCCCCGGACAGGGGGCGCCGAGACCCAGTACTTC
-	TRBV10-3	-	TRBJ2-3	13	CAILGSGTDTQYF	TGTGCCATCCTCGGTAGCGGCACAGATACGCAGTATTTT
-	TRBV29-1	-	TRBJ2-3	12	CSVVVSTDTQYF	TGCAGCGTTGTAGTTAGCACAGATACGCAGTATTTT
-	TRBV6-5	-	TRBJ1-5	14	CASSYGGVDQPQHF	TGTGCCAGCAGTTACGGAGGGGTAGATCAGCCCCAGCATTTT
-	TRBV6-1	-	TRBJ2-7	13	CASSEARGREQYF	TGTGCCAGCAGTGAAGCACGGGGTCGCGAGCAGTACTTC
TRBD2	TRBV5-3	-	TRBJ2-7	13	CARSAGTNYEQYF	TGTGCCAGAAGCGCAGGGACTAATTACGAGCAGTACTTC
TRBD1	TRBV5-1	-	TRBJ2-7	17	CASSLGTGTGGQYEQYF	TGCGCCAGCAGCTTAGGTACCGGGACAGGGGGCCAGTACGAGCAGTACTTC
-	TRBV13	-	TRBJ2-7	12	CASRGSSYEQYF	TGTGCCAGCAGAGGGAGCTCCTACGAGCAGTACTTC
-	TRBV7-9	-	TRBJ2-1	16	CASSSPGVSSYNEQFF	TGTGCCAGCAGCTCCCCCGGGGTAAGCTCCTACAATGAGCAGTTCTTC
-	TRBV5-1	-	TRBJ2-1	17	CASSSSPVAGMMNEQFF	TGCGCCAGCAGCTCATCCCCGGTCGCAGGGATGATGAATGAGCAGTTCTTC
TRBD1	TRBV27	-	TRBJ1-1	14	CASSQTGTSTEAFF	TGTGCCAGCAGCCAGACAGGGACAAGCACTGAAGCTTTCTTT
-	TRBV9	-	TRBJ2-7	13	CASSSGGSYEQYF	TGTGCCAGCAGTTCCGGAGGATCCTACGAGCAGTACTTC
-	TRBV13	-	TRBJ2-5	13	CASSLGTSETQYF	TGTGCCAGCAGCTTAGGAACTAGCGAGACCCAGTACTTC
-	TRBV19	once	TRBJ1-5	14	CASISGNSNQPQHF	TGTGCCAGTATATCGGGGAATAGCAATCAGCCCCAGCATTTT
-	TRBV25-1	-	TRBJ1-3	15	CASSEVGGSGNTIYF	TGTGCCAGCAGTGAAGTAGGGGGAAGTGGAAACACCATATATTTT
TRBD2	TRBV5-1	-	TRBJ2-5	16	CASSPYGLAGGQTQYF	TGCGCCAGCAGCCCCTATGGACTAGCGGGGGGTCAGACCCAGTACTTC
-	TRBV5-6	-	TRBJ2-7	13	CASSLLGAHEQYF	TGTGCCAGCAGCTTGCTGGGGGCCCACGAGCAGTACTTC